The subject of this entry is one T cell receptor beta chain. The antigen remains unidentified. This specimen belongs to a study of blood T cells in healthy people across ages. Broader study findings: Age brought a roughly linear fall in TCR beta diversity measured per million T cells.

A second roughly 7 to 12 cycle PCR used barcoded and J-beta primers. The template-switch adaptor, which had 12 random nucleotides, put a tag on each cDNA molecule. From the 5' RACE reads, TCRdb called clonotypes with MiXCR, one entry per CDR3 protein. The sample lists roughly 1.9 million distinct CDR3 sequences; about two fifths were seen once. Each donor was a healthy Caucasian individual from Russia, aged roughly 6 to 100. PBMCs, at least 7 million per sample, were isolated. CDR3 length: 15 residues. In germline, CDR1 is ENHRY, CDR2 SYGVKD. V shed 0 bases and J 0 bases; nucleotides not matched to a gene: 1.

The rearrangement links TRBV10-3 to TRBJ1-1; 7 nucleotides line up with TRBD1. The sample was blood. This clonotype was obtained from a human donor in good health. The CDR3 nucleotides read TGTGCCATCAGTGAGTCGGGACAGCTGAACACTGAAGCTTTCTTT. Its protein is CAISESGQLNTEAFF.